These T cell receptor beta chains were read from a single sample in a study of PD-L1 blockade in urothelial cancer. Data came from immunoSEQ multiplex PCR; TCRdb stores just in-frame clones and leaves some out. The sample holds 60,000 to 75,000 clones, about 86% seen once. The sequences come from PBMCs, collected around atezolizumab (anti-PD-L1) treatment. All receptors come from a man in his sixties with urothelial cancer. The CDR3 runs from the conserved cysteine through the conserved F or W. A D gene is named only where the DNA matches it firmly. Clone size is given for some rows only: seen once, a few or many times, or a class if the clone is expanded.

size: NA
J: TRBJ2-2
V: TRBV9
D: NA
length: 15
CDR3: CASSVGSGMTGELFF
DNA: TGTGCCAGCAGCGTAGGATCAGGAATGACCGGGGAGCTGTTTTTT

size: once
J: TRBJ1-6
V: TRBV19
D: NA
length: 14
CDR3: CASTGDRLNSPLHF
DNA: TGTGCCAGTACCGGAGACAGGCTTAATTCACCCCTCCACTTT

size: NA
J: TRBJ2-5
V: TRBV4-1
D: TRBD2
length: 15
CDR3: CASSPLRGGRETQYF
DNA: TGCGCCAGCAGCCCTCTCCGGGGAGGGCGCGAGACCCAGTACTTC

size: NA
J: TRBJ2-1
V: TRBV6-4
D: TRBD2
length: 16
CDR3: CASSDSGRGVSNEQFF
DNA: TGTGCCAGCAGTGACTCTGGGAGGGGAGTGTCGAATGAGCAGTTCTTC

size: once
J: TRBJ1-1
V: TRBV10-3
D: TRBD1
length: 14
CDR3: CAISQGQEDTEAFF
DNA: TGTGCCATCAGCCAGGGACAGGAAGACACTGAAGCTTTCTTT

size: once
J: TRBJ2-5
V: TRBV7-6
D: TRBD2
length: 14
CDR3: CASSFGGGLETQYF
DNA: TGTGCCAGCAGCTTTGGGGGAGGGTTGGAGACCCAGTACTTC

size: few
J: TRBJ1-3
V: TRBV4-1
D: NA
length: 14
CDR3: CASSSPFKGDTIYF
DNA: TGCGCCAGCAGCTCACCTTTTAAGGGGGACACCATATATTTT

size: NA
J: TRBJ1-2
V: TRBV5-1
D: NA
length: 14
CDR3: CASSPGLPLNGYTF
DNA: TGCGCCAGCAGCCCCGGACTCCCCTTGAATGGCTACACCTTC

size: NA
J: TRBJ2-2
V: TRBV10-3
D: NA
length: 16
CDR3: CAIQGSGIANTGELFF
DNA: TGTGCCATCCAAGGTAGCGGAATCGCGAACACCGGGGAGCTGTTTTTT

size: NA
J: TRBJ2-3
V: TRBV10-2
D: TRBD1
length: 15
CDR3: CASSSGTGGTDTQYF
DNA: TGCGCCAGCAGTTCCGGGACAGGGGGAACAGATACGCAGTATTTT

size: NA
J: TRBJ2-2
V: TRBV5-4
D: TRBD2
length: 19
CDR3: CASSLGGSGGDRGTGELFF
DNA: TGTGCCAGCAGCTTGGGGGGTAGCGGGGGTGACCGGGGCACCGGGGAGCTGTTTTTT

size: NA
J: TRBJ2-3
V: TRBV7-9
D: NA
length: 14
CDR3: CASSIPSGTDTQYF
DNA: TGTGCCAGCAGTATTCCGAGCGGTACAGATACGCAGTATTTT

size: NA
J: TRBJ1-3
V: TRBV11-2
D: NA
length: 12
CDR3: CASSLLGNTIYF
DNA: TGTGCCAGCAGCTTACTTGGAAACACCATATATTTT

size: NA
J: TRBJ1-1
V: TRBV19
D: NA
length: 16
CDR3: CASSPAWRQWNTEAFF
DNA: TGTGCCAGTAGTCCAGCGTGGAGGCAGTGGAACACTGAAGCTTTCTTT

size: NA
J: TRBJ2-7
V: TRBV29-1
D: NA
length: 14
CDR3: CSVEEVGRGYEQYF
DNA: TGCAGCGTTGAAGAGGTGGGCAGGGGCTACGAGCAGTACTTC

size: NA
J: TRBJ1-2
V: TRBV5-1
D: NA
length: 14
CDR3: CASSLEGGPYGYTF
DNA: TGCGCCAGCAGCTTGGAAGGGGGACCTTATGGCTACACCTTC

size: NA
J: TRBJ1-4
V: TRBV4-1
D: TRBD1
length: 17
CDR3: CASSQEFPGQGNEKLFF
DNA: TGCGCCAGCAGCCAAGAATTTCCGGGACAGGGTAATGAAAAACTGTTTTTT

size: NA
J: TRBJ2-7
V: TRBV2
D: TRBD2
length: 17
CDR3: CASSDYTTSGGSYEQYF
DNA: TGTGCCAGCAGTGACTACACAACTAGCGGGGGCTCCTACGAGCAGTACTTC

size: once
J: TRBJ2-3
V: TRBV9
D: TRBD2
length: 15
CDR3: CASSDQRGGVNTQYF
DNA: TGTGCCAGCAGCGACCAGCGGGGGGGAGTTAATACGCAGTATTTT

size: NA
J: TRBJ1-5
V: TRBV7-6
D: TRBD1
length: 13
CDR3: CASSPGGVQPQHF
DNA: TGTGCCAGCAGCCCAGGGGGCGTGCAGCCCCAGCATTTT

size: NA
J: TRBJ2-3
V: TRBV14
D: TRBD2
length: 19
CDR3: CASSAFLPGLAGETDTQYF
DNA: TGTGCCAGCAGCGCCTTTCTACCGGGACTAGCGGGGGAGACAGATACGCAGTATTTT

size: NA
J: TRBJ1-5
V: TRBV4-2
D: NA
length: 16
CDR3: CASSQGEGGSNQPQHF
DNA: TGTGCCAGCAGCCAAGGGGAGGGGGGGAGCAATCAGCCCCAGCATTTT

size: NA
J: TRBJ2-5
V: TRBV19
D: NA
length: 14
CDR3: CASSIAAVRETQYF
DNA: TGTGCCAGTAGTATAGCGGCGGTGCGGGAGACCCAGTACTTC

size: NA
J: TRBJ1-3
V: TRBV28
D: TRBD1
length: 15
CDR3: CASSRDREDGNTIYF
DNA: TGTGCCAGCAGTCGGGACAGAGAAGATGGAAACACCATATATTTT

size: NA
J: TRBJ2-2
V: TRBV27
D: NA
length: 13
CDR3: CASTTPVTGELFF
DNA: TGTGCCAGCACCACTCCGGTCACCGGGGAGCTGTTTTTT

size: NA
J: TRBJ2-3
V: TRBV5-6
D: TRBD2
length: 15
CDR3: CASSFIRGGTDTQYF
DNA: TGTGCCAGCAGCTTTATTCGGGGGGGCACAGATACGCAGTATTTT

size: NA
J: TRBJ1-4
V: TRBV5-1
D: NA
length: 14
CDR3: CASSAGNANEKLFF
DNA: TGCGCCAGCAGCGCCGGGAATGCTAATGAAAAACTGTTTTTT

size: NA
J: TRBJ1-4
V: TRBV7-9
D: NA
length: 11
CDR3: CASSQNEKLFF
DNA: TGTGCCAGCAGCCAGAATGAAAAACTGTTTTTT

size: NA
J: TRBJ1-1
V: TRBV5-6
D: NA
length: 14
CDR3: CASSLMVVITEAFF
DNA: TGTGCCAGCAGCCTCATGGTAGTCATCACTGAAGCTTTCTTT

size: NA
J: TRBJ2-7
V: TRBV7-6
D: TRBD1
length: 15
CDR3: CASSLVGQVGDEQYF
DNA: TGTGCCAGCAGCTTAGTCGGACAGGTCGGCGACGAGCAGTACTTC

size: NA
J: TRBJ1-6
V: TRBV27
D: TRBD1
length: 20
CDR3: CASTPGFGTGPSGWNSPLHF
DNA: TGTGCCAGCACCCCAGGGTTCGGGACAGGGCCTTCGGGTTGGAATTCACCCCTCCACTTT

size: NA
J: TRBJ2-6
V: TRBV4-3
D: NA
length: 16
CDR3: CASSQRLSSGANVLTF
DNA: TGCGCCAGCAGCCAACGACTGTCCTCTGGGGCCAACGTCCTGACTTTC

size: NA
J: TRBJ1-4
V: TRBV5-1
D: TRBD1
length: 17
CDR3: CASSKGQDPATNEKLFF
DNA: TGCGCCAGCAGCAAAGGACAGGACCCGGCAACTAATGAAAAACTGTTTTTT

size: NA
J: TRBJ2-2
V: TRBV6-1
D: TRBD2
length: 13
CDR3: CATRTSGFGELFF
DNA: TGTGCCACCCGGACTAGCGGGTTCGGGGAGCTGTTTTTT

size: NA
J: TRBJ1-6
V: TRBV7-6
D: NA
length: 17
CDR3: CASSLTAQGTANSPLHF
DNA: TGTGCCAGCAGCTTAACCGCACAGGGTACGGCGAATTCACCCCTCCACTTT

size: NA
J: TRBJ2-7
V: TRBV27
D: NA
length: 14
CDR3: CASSLVTGFHEQYF
DNA: TGTGCCAGCAGTTTAGTCACAGGGTTCCACGAGCAGTACTTC

size: NA
J: TRBJ1-1
V: TRBV5-6
D: NA
length: 15
CDR3: CASSLRWGRVTEAFF
DNA: TGTGCCAGCAGCTTGCGTTGGGGGCGGGTCACTGAAGCTTTCTTT

size: NA
J: TRBJ1-6
V: TRBV5-3
D: TRBD1
length: 17
CDR3: CARSFDRGGPYNSPLHF
DNA: TGTGCCAGAAGCTTTGACAGGGGAGGCCCCTATAATTCACCCCTCCACTTT

size: NA
J: TRBJ1-1
V: TRBV5-1
D: NA
length: 13
CDR3: CASSFQGLNEAFF
DNA: TGCGCCAGCAGCTTTCAGGGGCTGAACGAAGCTTTCTTT

size: NA
J: TRBJ1-2
V: TRBV11-3
D: NA
length: 14
CDR3: CASSLGRAGYGYTF
DNA: TGTGCCAGCAGCTTGGGCAGGGCGGGATATGGCTACACCTTC

size: NA
J: TRBJ1-2
V: TRBV7-6
D: NA
length: 16
CDR3: CASSLSPSRGREGYTF
DNA: TGTGCCAGCAGCTTATCACCGTCCAGGGGAAGGGAAGGCTACACCTTC

size: few
J: TRBJ1-1
V: TRBV2
D: TRBD1
length: 15
CDR3: CASSRGTGEATEAFF
DNA: TGTGCCAGCAGTCGTGGGACAGGTGAAGCCACTGAAGCTTTCTTT

size: once
J: TRBJ1-2
V: TRBV7-8
D: TRBD1
length: 15
CDR3: CASSLRDRANYGYTF
DNA: TGTGCCAGCAGCTTGAGGGACAGGGCGAACTATGGCTACACCTTC

size: NA
J: TRBJ1-5
V: TRBV6-6
D: TRBD1
length: 14
CDR3: CASRTGQSNQPQHF
DNA: TGTGCCAGCAGGACGGGACAGAGCAATCAGCCCCAGCATTTT

size: NA
J: TRBJ1-5
V: TRBV9
D: NA
length: 14
CDR3: CASSADYSNQPQHF
DNA: TGTGCCAGCAGCGCCGACTATAGCAATCAGCCCCAGCATTTT

size: NA
J: TRBJ1-6
V: TRBV7-2
D: NA
length: 16
CDR3: CASSLAQVVSNSPLHF
DNA: TGTGCCAGCAGCTTAGCGCAGGTGGTATCAAATTCACCCCTCCACTTT

size: NA
J: TRBJ2-2
V: TRBV10-1
D: TRBD1
length: 15
CDR3: CASSPTGMDTGELFF
DNA: TGCGCCAGCAGTCCGACAGGGATGGACACCGGGGAGCTGTTTTTT

size: few
J: TRBJ2-2
V: TRBV7-3
D: NA
length: 12
CDR3: CASSLDTGELFF
DNA: TGTGCCAGCAGCCTTGACACCGGGGAGCTGTTTTTT

size: NA
J: TRBJ2-7
V: TRBV9
D: NA
length: 15
CDR3: CASSPGLVRGYEQYF
DNA: TGTGCCAGCAGTCCTGGGCTAGTCCGGGGGTACGAGCAGTACTTC

size: few
J: TRBJ1-5
V: TRBV19
D: NA
length: 15
CDR3: CASSRYSYSNQPQHF
DNA: TGTGCCAGTAGCCGATACAGTTATAGCAATCAGCCCCAGCATTTT

size: NA
J: TRBJ2-3
V: TRBV7-3
D: TRBD1
length: 15
CDR3: CASSLGTGGPDTQYF
DNA: TGTGCCAGCAGCTTAGGGACAGGGGGACCCGATACGCAGTATTTT

size: NA
J: TRBJ2-7
V: TRBV5-1
D: TRBD1
length: 16
CDR3: CASSQSTGGGIYEQYF
DNA: TGCGCCAGCAGCCAATCGACAGGGGGCGGAATCTACGAGCAGTACTTC

size: NA
J: TRBJ1-1
V: TRBV30
D: NA
length: 13
CDR3: CAWSGRGGTEAFF
DNA: TGTGCCTGGAGTGGCAGGGGTGGAACTGAAGCTTTCTTT

size: NA
J: TRBJ1-6
V: TRBV11-2
D: TRBD1
length: 15
CDR3: CASSLEGQAHSPLHF
DNA: TGTGCCAGCAGCCTAGAAGGACAGGCTCATTCACCCCTCCACTTT

size: few
J: TRBJ2-2
V: TRBV7-2
D: NA
length: 15
CDR3: CASSARQANTGELFF
DNA: TGTGCCAGCAGCGCCAGACAGGCCAACACCGGGGAGCTGTTTTTT

size: NA
J: TRBJ2-3
V: TRBV7-9
D: NA
length: 15
CDR3: CASSLSRGYTDTQYF
DNA: TGTGCCAGCAGCTTATCTCGGGGTTACACAGATACGCAGTATTTT

size: NA
J: TRBJ1-3
V: TRBV10-3
D: NA
length: 14
CDR3: CAISEQGLRNTIYF
DNA: TGTGCCATCAGTGAACAGGGTCTGCGAAACACCATATATTTT